One T cell receptor beta chain is described in this entry. Its matching antigen is unknown. Clones were read by immunoSEQ multiplex PCR, and TCRdb kept only the in-frame ones, dropping some. The profile shows about 40,000 clones, 85% to 90% of them singletons. This sample was included in a study of OX40 agonist ivuxolimab in advanced cancers. With autoimmune disease history or systemic immunosuppression, patients were excluded. Whole-study findings and limits: Clonal expansion was among the lowest in partial responders at 0.1-3.0 mg/kg, especially CD8+.

This CDR3 comprises 13 residues. From germline, CDR1 is GTSNPN and CDR2 SVGIG (reference sequence). V was shortened by 5 bases and J by 3 bases, with 12 bases between the two germline ends. Source: CD4+ or CD8+ T cells sorted from blood, taken in a trial of the OX40 agonist ivuxolimab. The source is an adult with an advanced solid tumor such as melanoma, head and neck, liver or kidney cancer. The chain uses TRBV30 and TRBJ2-3; possible D gene TRBD1, 5 bases. The CDR3 reads CAWERGTTDTQYF. The CDR3 DNA sequence: TGTGCCTGGGAAAGGGGCACGACAGATACGCAGTATTTT.